This TCR beta chain came from a study of T cell responses to AZD1222 COVID-19 vaccine. This CDR3 comprises 18 residues. Germline V gene lookup returns CDR1 SGHNT and CDR2 YENEEA. V trimming: 5 bases; J trimming: 0 bases; junction bases outside the gene matches: 11. As concerns this clone: What it recognizes is unknown.

Study results and limitations: Clonal diversity was possibly underestimated, and white British individuals and females predominated among donors. Reports say nearly half of spike-specific TCRs go after unmutated variant regions.

Profiling relied on immunoSEQ multiplex PCR, and the TCRdb table lists in-frame clones only, not all of them. The sample has more than 150,000 clones, 85% to 95% seen once. Second doses that came at about 4 or about 12 weeks were put together. Specimen: peripheral blood, collected 28 days after the second AZD1222 dose. The TCR comes from an adult who received the AZD1222 COVID-19 vaccine. The chain links TRBV11-3 to TRBJ1-1; 11 bases are a match to TRBD1. CDR3 DNA sequence: TGTGCCAGCAGCCCAGAGGGGACAGGGGGACCTATGAACACTGAAGCTTTCTTT. Encoded protein: CASSPEGTGGPMNTEAFF.